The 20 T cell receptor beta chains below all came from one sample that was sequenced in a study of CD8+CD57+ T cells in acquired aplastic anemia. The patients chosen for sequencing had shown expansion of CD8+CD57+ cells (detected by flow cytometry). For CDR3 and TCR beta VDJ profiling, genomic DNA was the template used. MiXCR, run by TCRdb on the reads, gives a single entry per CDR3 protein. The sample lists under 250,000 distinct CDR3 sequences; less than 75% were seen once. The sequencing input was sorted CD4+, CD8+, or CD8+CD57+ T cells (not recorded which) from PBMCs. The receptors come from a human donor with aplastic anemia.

The CDR3 nucleotides are TGTGCCAGCAGCTTAGGGACTAGCGGGCTAACCTACGAGCAGTACTTC. Translating gives CASSLGTSGLTYEQYF. The chain recombines TRBV7-9 with TRBJ2-7; 11 bases map to TRBD2. J was trimmed by 2 bases and V by 1 base; bases with no gene match: 4. Germline V gene sequence: CDR1 SEHNR, CDR2 FQNEAQ (reference sequence). The CDR3 runs 16 residues.

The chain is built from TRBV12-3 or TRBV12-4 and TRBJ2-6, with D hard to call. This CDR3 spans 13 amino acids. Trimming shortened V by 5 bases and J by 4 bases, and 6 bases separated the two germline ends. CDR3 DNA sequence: TGTGCCAGCAGTATACAGGGGGCCAACGTCCTGACTTTC. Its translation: CASSIQGANVLTF.

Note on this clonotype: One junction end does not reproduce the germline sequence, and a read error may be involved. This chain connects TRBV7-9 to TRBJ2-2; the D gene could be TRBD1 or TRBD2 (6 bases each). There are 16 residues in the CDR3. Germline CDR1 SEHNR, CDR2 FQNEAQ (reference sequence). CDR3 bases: TGTGCCGGCAGCTTAGTAACCGGGGGCAGAACCGGGGAGCTGTTTTTT. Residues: CAGSLVTGGRTGELFF.

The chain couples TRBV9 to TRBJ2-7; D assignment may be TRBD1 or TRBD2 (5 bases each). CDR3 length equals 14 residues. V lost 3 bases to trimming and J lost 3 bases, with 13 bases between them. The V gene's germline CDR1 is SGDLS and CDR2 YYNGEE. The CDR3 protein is CASSGRDGDYEQYF. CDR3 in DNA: TGTGCCAGCAGCGGCCGGGACGGGGACTACGAGCAGTACTTC.

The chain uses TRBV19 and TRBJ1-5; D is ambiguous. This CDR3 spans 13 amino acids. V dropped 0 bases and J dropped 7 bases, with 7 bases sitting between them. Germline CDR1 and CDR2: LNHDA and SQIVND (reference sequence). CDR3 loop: CASSIERSQPQHF. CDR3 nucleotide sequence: TGTGCCAGTAGTATAGAGCGCAGCCAGCCCCAGCATTTT.

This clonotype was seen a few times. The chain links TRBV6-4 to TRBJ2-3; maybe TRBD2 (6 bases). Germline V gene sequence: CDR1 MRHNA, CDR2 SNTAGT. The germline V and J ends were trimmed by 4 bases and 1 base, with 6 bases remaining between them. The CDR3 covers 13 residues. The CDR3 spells CASSASGTDTQYF. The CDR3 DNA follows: TGTGCCAGCAGTGCTAGCGGCACAGATACGCAGTATTTT.

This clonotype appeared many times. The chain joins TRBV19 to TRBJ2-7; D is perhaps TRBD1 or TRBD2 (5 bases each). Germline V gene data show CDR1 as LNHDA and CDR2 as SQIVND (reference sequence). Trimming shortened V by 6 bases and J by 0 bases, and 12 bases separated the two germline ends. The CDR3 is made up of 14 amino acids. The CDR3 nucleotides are TGTGCCAGTAGCCCGGGACGGGACTCCTACGAGCAGTACTTC. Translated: CASSPGRDSYEQYF.

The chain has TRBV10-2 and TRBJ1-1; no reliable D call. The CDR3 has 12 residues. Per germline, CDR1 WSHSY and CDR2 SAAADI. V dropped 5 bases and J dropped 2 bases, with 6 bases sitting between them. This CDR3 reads CASSKLNTEAFF. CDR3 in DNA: TGCGCCAGCAGTAAACTAAACACTGAAGCTTTCTTT.

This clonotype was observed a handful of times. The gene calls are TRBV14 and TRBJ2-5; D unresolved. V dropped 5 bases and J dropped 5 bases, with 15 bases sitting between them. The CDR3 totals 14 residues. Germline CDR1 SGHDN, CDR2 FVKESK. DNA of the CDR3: TGTGCCAGCAGCTTCATATCCGAAGGGGAGACCCAGTACTTC. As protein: CASSFISEGETQYF.

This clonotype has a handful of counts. This CDR3 reads CASSAAMTSTDTQYF. In DNA, the CDR3 is TGTGCCAGCAGCGCGGCCATGACTAGTACAGATACGCAGTATTTT. The genes are TRBV9 and TRBJ2-3, with D possibly being TRBD2 (6 bases). Per the germline V gene, CDR1 is SGDLS and CDR2 is YYNGEE. The V and J ends lost 3 bases and 3 bases respectively, with 14 bases between them. This CDR3 comprises 15 residues.

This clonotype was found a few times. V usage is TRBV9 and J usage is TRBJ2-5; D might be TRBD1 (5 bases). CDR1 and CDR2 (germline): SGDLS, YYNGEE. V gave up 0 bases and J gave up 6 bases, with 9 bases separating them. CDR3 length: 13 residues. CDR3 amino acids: CASSVAQGQTQYF. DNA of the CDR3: TGTGCCAGCAGCGTAGCGCAGGGTCAGACCCAGTACTTC.

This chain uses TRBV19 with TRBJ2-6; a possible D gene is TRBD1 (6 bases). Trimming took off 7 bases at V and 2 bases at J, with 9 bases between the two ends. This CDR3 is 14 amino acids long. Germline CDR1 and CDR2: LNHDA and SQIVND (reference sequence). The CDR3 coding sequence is TGTGCCAGTACAGGGGCGGCTGGGGCCAACGTCCTGACTTTC. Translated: CASTGAAGANVLTF.

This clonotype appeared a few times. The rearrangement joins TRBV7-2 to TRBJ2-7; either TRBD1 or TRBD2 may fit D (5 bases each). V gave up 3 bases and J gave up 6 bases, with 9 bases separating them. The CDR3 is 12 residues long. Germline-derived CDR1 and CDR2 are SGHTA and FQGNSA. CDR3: CASSLGDREQYF. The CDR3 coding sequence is TGTGCCAGCAGCTTGGGGGATCGCGAGCAGTACTTC.

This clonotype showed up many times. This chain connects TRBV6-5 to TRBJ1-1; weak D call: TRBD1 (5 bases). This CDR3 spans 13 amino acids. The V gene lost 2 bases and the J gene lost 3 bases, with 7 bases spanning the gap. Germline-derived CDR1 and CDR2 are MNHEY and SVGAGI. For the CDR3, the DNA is TGTGCCAGCAGTTACGGGGGGGACACTGAAGCTTTCTTT. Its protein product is CASSYGGDTEAFF.

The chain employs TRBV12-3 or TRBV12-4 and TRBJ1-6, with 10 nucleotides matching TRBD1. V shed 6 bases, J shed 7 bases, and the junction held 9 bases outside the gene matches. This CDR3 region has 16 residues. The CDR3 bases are TGTGCCAGCAGCCCGACAGGGGGCTGGTCGAATTCACCCCTCCACTTT. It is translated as CASSPTGGWSNSPLHF.

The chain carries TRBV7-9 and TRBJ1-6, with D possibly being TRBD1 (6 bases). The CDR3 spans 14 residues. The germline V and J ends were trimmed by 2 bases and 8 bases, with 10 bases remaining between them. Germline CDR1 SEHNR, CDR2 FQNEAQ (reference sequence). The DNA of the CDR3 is TGTGCCAGCAGCTTAAGCCACAGGGATTCACCCCTCCACTTT. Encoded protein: CASSLSHRDSPLHF. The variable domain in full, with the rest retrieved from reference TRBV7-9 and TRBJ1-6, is DTGVSQNPRHKITKRGQNVTFRCDPISEHNRLYWYRQTLGQGPEFLTYFQNEAQLEKSRLLSDRFSAERPKGSFSTLEIQRTEQGDSAMYLCASSLSHRDSPLHFGNGTRLTVT.

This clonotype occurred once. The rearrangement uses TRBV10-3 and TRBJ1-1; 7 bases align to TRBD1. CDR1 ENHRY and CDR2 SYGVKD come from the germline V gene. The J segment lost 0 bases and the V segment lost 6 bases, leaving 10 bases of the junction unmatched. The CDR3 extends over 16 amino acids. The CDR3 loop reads CAIREWTGQLNTEAFF. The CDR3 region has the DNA TGTGCCATCAGGGAATGGACAGGACAATTGAACACTGAAGCTTTCTTT.

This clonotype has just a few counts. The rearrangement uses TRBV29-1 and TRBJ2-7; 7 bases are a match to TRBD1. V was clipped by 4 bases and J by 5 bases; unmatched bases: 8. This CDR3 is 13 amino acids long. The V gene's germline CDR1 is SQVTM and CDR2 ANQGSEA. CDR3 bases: TGCAGCGTTGCGACAGGGACCCTTCACGAGCAGTACTTC. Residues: CSVATGTLHEQYF.

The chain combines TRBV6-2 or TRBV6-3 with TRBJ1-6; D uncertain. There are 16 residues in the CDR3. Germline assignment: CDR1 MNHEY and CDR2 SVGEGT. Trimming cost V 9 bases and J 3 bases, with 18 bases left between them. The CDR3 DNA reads TGTGCCAGTTCAGAGCGGTTGAGCTGCTATAATTCACCCCTCCACTTT. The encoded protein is CASSERLSCYNSPLHF.

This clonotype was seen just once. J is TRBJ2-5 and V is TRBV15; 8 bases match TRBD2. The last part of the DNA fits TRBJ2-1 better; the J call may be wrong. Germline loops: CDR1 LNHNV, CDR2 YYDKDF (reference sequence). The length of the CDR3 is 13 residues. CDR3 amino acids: CATSYEGLAEQFF. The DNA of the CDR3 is TGTGCCACCAGCTACGAAGGACTAGCCGAGCAGTTCTTC.